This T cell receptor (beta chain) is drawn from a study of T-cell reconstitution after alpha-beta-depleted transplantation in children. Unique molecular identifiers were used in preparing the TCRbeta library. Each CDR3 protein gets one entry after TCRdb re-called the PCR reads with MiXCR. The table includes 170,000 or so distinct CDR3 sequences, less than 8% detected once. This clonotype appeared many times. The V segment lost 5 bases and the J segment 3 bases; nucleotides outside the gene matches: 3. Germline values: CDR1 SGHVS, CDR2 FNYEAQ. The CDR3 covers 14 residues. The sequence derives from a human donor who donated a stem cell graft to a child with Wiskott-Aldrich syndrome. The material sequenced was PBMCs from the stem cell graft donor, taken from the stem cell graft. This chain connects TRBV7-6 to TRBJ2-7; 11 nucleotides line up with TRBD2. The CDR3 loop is CASSPGLAGYEQYF. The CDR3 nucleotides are TGTGCCAGCAGCCCTGGACTAGCGGGCTACGAGCAGTACTTC.